Described below is a single TCR beta chain sequence and its context. What it binds is unknown. This record comes from a study of T cell repertoires in cytomegalovirus infection. TCRdb re-called the reads with MiXCR, one entry per CDR3 protein. The table records about 68,000 distinct CDR3 sequences, about 22% of them present only once. This CDR3 region has 14 residues. The germline gives CDR1 MNHEY, CDR2 SVGAGI. V was shortened by 7 bases and J by 3 bases, with 16 bases between the two germline ends. The V and J genes are TRBV6-5 and TRBJ2-7, with D unclear. The TCR comes from a human donor in good health (CMV status not recorded). Some clones in this sample may be carry-over from other donors' samples. Material for sequencing was PBMCs, sequenced either directly or after in vitro stimulation (not recorded which). The DNA for the CDR3 is TGTGCCAGCAAACTTGGGCCTCTGGGCTACGAGCAGTACTTC. This sequence encodes CASKLGPLGYEQYF.